This T cell receptor beta chain was observed in a study of T cell responses to AZD1222 COVID-19 vaccine. Germline assignment: CDR1 SGHTA and CDR2 FQGNSA. Trimming cost V 5 bases and J 4 bases, with 17 bases left between them. The CDR3 has 15 residues. Produced via immunoSEQ multiplex PCR; TCRdb's table is partial and in-frame only. Of around 100,000 clones in the sample, more than 70% were seen once. Material: peripheral blood, obtained on day 0 of AZD1222 vaccination. The sequence was obtained from an adult in good health. The chain carries TRBV7-2 and TRBJ2-5; perhaps TRBD2 as D (6 bases). The CDR3 DNA is TGTGCCAGCAGCCCCGCTAGCGCAGATAGAGAGACCCAGTACTTC. Translating gives CASSPASADRETQYF.